Presented here are 23 T cell receptor beta chains from one specimen sequenced in a study of CD8 T cells in Susac syndrome. RNA amounts of about 0.5 to 1 ug underwent reverse transcription with random hexamers. TCRdb re-analysed the immunoSEQ multiplex PCR reads in MiXCR, keeping a single row per CDR3 protein. This table has roughly 200,000 distinct CDR3 sequences, approximately 93% appearing once. The sequenced material came from CD4+ T cells from PBMCs. Receptors originate from a human donor in good health.

The chain is built from TRBV7-3 and TRBJ2-5; D ambiguous. V lost 5 bases and J 5 bases, leaving 12 bases between the germline ends. Germline V gives CDR1 SGHTA, CDR2 FQGTGA. This CDR3 contains 13 residues. In DNA form, the CDR3 reads TGTGCCAGCAGCCGCACAAGCTTGGAGACCCAGTACTTC. Residues: CASSRTSLETQYF. The whole variable domain, filled in from reference TRBV7-3 and TRBJ2-5, reads GAGVSQTPSNKVTEKGKYVELRCDPISGHTALYWYRQSLGQGPEFLIYFQGTGAADDSGLPNDRFFAVRPEGSVSTLKIQRTERGDSAVYLCASSRTSLETQYFGPGTRLLVL.

In this sample, this clonotype turned up once. The CDR3 spells CASRRQGPGGYTF. CDR3 sequence (DNA): TGTGCCAGCAGGAGACAGGGGCCGGGGGGCTACACCTTC. This rearrangement joins TRBV27 to TRBJ1-2; 8 nucleotides match TRBD1. The V gene end was trimmed by 6 bases and the J gene end by 8 bases; junction bases not matched to a gene: 8. The CDR3 has 13 amino acids. Germline V gives CDR1 MNHEY, CDR2 SMNVEV (reference sequence).

This clonotype was seen at least ten times. This rearrangement joins TRBV12-3 or TRBV12-4 to TRBJ2-2; D unresolved. V dropped 6 bases and J dropped 1 base, with 3 bases sitting between them. The CDR3 is made up of 12 amino acids. CDR3 coding DNA: TGTGCCAGCAGCCTGAACACCGGGGAGCTGTTTTTT. Amino acid sequence: CASSLNTGELFF.

V gene TRBV6-2 or TRBV6-3 combines with J gene TRBJ1-1; a possible D gene is TRBD1 (5 bases). The CDR3 is 14 amino acids. Trimming took off 10 bases at V and 0 bases at J, with 15 bases between the two ends. Germline lookup yields CDR1 MNHEY and CDR2 SVGEGT. CDR3 in DNA: TGTGCCATTAGTTTGAGGGGCCTGAACACTGAAGCTTTCTTT. This codes for CAISLRGLNTEAFF.

The chain recombines TRBV6-1 with TRBJ2-6; the match to TRBD1 covers 7 bases. The junction had 8 bases not matched to a gene; V was cut back by 6 bases and J by 0 bases. Germline CDR1 is MNHNS and CDR2 is SASEGT. The CDR3 is 17 residues long. The CDR3 nucleotides read TGTGCCAGCAGGGATGGGACAGCCGGCTCTGGGGCCAACGTCCTGACTTTC. Protein product: CASRDGTAGSGANVLTF.

The chain carries TRBV29-1 and TRBJ2-7, with 9 bases identical to TRBD1. V lost 4 bases and J lost 5; bases outside the gene matches: 3. CDR3 size: 12 residues. The germline CDR1 and CDR2 sequences are SQVTM and ANQGSEA. CDR3 sequence: CSVGTGAHEQYF. In nucleotides, the CDR3 is TGCAGCGTTGGGACAGGGGCCCACGAGCAGTACTTC.

The chain joins TRBV7-9 to TRBJ2-7; the match to TRBD1 covers 10 bases. The CDR3 is 16 amino acids. Germline CDR1 SEHNR, CDR2 FQNEAQ (reference sequence). V was pared by 3 bases and J by 6 bases, with 11 bases of the junction left unmatched. This chain's CDR3 is CASSLLPGQGMSEQYF. In DNA, the CDR3 is TGTGCCAGCAGCTTGCTCCCGGGACAGGGGATGAGCGAGCAGTACTTC.

The chain links TRBV11-2 to TRBJ1-1; a possible D gene is TRBD1 (5 bases). Trimming took off 3 bases at V and 7 bases at J, with 15 bases between the two ends. CDR1 and CDR2 (germline): SGHAT, FQNNGV. This CDR3 region has 14 residues. This CDR3 reads CASSFGQGPFEAFF. The CDR3 nucleotides are TGTGCCAGCAGCTTTGGCCAGGGCCCTTTTGAAGCTTTCTTT.

The chain has TRBV19 and TRBJ1-5; D perhaps matches TRBD1 (5 bases). The germline V and J ends were trimmed by 1 base and 1 base, with 11 bases remaining between them. This CDR3 contains 16 residues. Germline CDR1 and CDR2: LNHDA and SQIVND (reference sequence). The CDR3 is CASSIGAGMSNQPQHF. The DNA for the CDR3 is TGTGCCAGTAGTATAGGGGCAGGGATGAGCAATCAGCCCCAGCATTTT.

V usage is TRBV6-5 and J usage is TRBJ1-6, with unresolved D. The germline CDR1 and CDR2 sequences are MNHEY and SVGAGI. V lost 3 bases and J lost 7, with 10 bases in between. This CDR3 comprises 14 residues. CDR3 DNA sequence: TGTGCCAGCAGTTATGTGCAGCTAAATTCACCCCTCCACTTT. This encodes CASSYVQLNSPLHF.

V gene TRBV1 combines with J gene TRBJ2-4; TRBD1 was called by the table and not checked on the DNA. TRBV1 is marked as a pseudogene. The CDR3 covers 17 residues. CDR3 sequence (DNA): TGCACCAGCAGCCAAGAGGTGGCGGGGGAAGCCAAAAACATTCAGTACTTC. Residues: CTSSQEVAGEAKNIQYF.

This clonotype was counted once. The gene calls are TRBV7-2 and TRBJ2-5; D is perhaps TRBD2 (6 bases). The germline V gene has CDR1 SGHTA and CDR2 FQGNSA. The CDR3 loop spans 13 amino acids. V lost 2 bases to trimming and J lost 9 bases, with 13 bases between them. CDR3 sequence: CASSLWRGSAQYF. In nucleotides, the CDR3 is TGTGCCAGCAGCTTATGGCGGGGTTCGGCCCAGTACTTC.

The chain couples TRBV9 to TRBJ2-2, with D unresolved. The CDR3 is 16 residues long. V was trimmed by 0 bases and J by 1 base, leaving 10 bases between them. Germline V gene lookup returns CDR1 SGDLS and CDR2 YYNGEE. The DNA for the CDR3 is TGTGCCAGCAGCGTAGGTGGTCAGCGGAACACCGGGGAGCTGTTTTTT. The encoded protein is CASSVGGQRNTGELFF.

This clonotype was counted a single time. The chain links TRBV28 to TRBJ2-2, with D unresolved. CDR1 and CDR2 (germline): MDHEN, SYDVKM. V shed 9 bases and J shed 1 base, with 18 bases lying between them. This CDR3 contains 16 residues. The CDR3 bases are TGTGCCAGTAACCACTATCAATCCGGGAACACCGGGGAGCTGTTTTTT. Translation gives CASNHYQSGNTGELFF.

The table lists this clonotype with a count of one. V and J are TRBV14 and TRBJ1-4; D is unclear. This CDR3 is built from 15 residues. Germline CDR1 is SGHDN and CDR2 is FVKESK. Trimming removed 6 bases at V and 5 bases at J, with 16 bases between. The CDR3 DNA follows: TGTGCCAGCAGTCCCTTCCAGACCCCGAATGAAAAACTGTTTTTT. Translated, it gives CASSPFQTPNEKLFF.

V and J are TRBV4-1 and TRBJ2-5; no definite D call. Germline lookup yields CDR1 MGHRA and CDR2 YSYEKL. V shed 1 base and J shed 0 bases, with 12 bases lying between them. The CDR3 loop spans 16 amino acids. This chain's CDR3 is CASSQGASNYQETQYF. For the CDR3, the DNA is TGCGCCAGCAGCCAAGGGGCTTCCAATTACCAAGAGACCCAGTACTTC.

The chain links TRBV14 to TRBJ2-2, with D possibly matching TRBD2 (5 bases). This CDR3 is built from 17 residues. CDR1 SGHDN and CDR2 FVKESK come from the germline V gene. V dropped 0 bases and J dropped 1 base, with 12 bases sitting between them. The DNA for the CDR3 is TGTGCCAGCAGCCAAGATCTGGCTAGCCTGAACACCGGGGAGCTGTTTTTT. Amino acids: CASSQDLASLNTGELFF.

This chain connects TRBV20-1 to TRBJ1-5, with no clear D. The CDR3 runs 16 residues. Germline V gene lookup returns CDR1 DFQATT and CDR2 SNEGSKA (reference sequence). Between the trimmed V and J ends, which lost 3 bases and 1 base, there was a span of 16 bases. CDR3 nucleotide sequence: TGCAGTGCTAGGTCTGGAAGGTCAGGCAGCAATCAGCCCCAGCATTTT. Residues: CSARSGRSGSNQPQHF.

This clonotype was found once. The J gene is TRBJ2-5, the V gene TRBV20-1; 9 positions match TRBD2. Germline V gene lookup returns CDR1 DFQATT and CDR2 SNEGSKA (reference sequence). The V gene end was trimmed by 3 bases and the J gene end by 2 bases; junction bases not matched to a gene: 7. The CDR3 is 15 amino acids. The CDR3 sequence is CSASPLAGLQETQYF. The CDR3 DNA reads as TGCAGTGCTAGCCCCCTAGCGGGGCTACAAGAGACCCAGTACTTC.

This sequence joins TRBV15 and TRBJ1-3; 11 positions agree with TRBD1. Germline V lookup: CDR1 LNHNV, CDR2 YYDKDF (reference sequence). Trimming cost V 5 bases and J 4 bases; bases outside gene matches: 4. This CDR3 region has 15 residues. CDR3 coding DNA: TGTGCCACCAGCGGGACAGGGGGGTTGGGAAACACCATATATTTT. Translated, it gives CATSGTGGLGNTIYF.

This chain joins TRBV6-5 and TRBJ2-1; D may correspond to TRBD1 or TRBD2 (6 bases each). The CDR3 extends over 14 amino acids. Germline CDR1 and CDR2: MNHEY and SVGAGI. Between the trimmed V and J ends, which lost 6 bases and 0 bases, there was a span of 9 bases. In DNA, the CDR3 is TGTGCCAGCAGGGGGGGCGACTCCTACAATGAGCAGTTCTTC. Translated: CASRGGDSYNEQFF.

The chain carries TRBV29-1 and TRBJ1-1, with D possibly being TRBD1 (6 bases). The V gene lost 5 bases and the J gene lost 1 base, with 11 bases spanning the gap. This CDR3 is built from 13 residues. CDR1 and CDR2 from the germline V gene are SQVTM and ANQGSEA. The CDR3 loop is CSVSKGENTEAFF. CDR3 nucleotides: TGCAGCGTTTCCAAGGGGGAGAACACTGAAGCTTTCTTT.

The chain links TRBV20-1 to TRBJ2-6, with D unresolved. The CDR3 contains 13 residues. V was shortened by 5 bases and J by 0 bases, with 5 bases between the two germline ends. CDR1 and CDR2 (germline): DFQATT, SNEGSKA (reference sequence). The DNA of the CDR3 is TGCAGTGCTCCATTCTCTGGGGCCAACGTCCTGACTTTC. Its translation: CSAPFSGANVLTF.